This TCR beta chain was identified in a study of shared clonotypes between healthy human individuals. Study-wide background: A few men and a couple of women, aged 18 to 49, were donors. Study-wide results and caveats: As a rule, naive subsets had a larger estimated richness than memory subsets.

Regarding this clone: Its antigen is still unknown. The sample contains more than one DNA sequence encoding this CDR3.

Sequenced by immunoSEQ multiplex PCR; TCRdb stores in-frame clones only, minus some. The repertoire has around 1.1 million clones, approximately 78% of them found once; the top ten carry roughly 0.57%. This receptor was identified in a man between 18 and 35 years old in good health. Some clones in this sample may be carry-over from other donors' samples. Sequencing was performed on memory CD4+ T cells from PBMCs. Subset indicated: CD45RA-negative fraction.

DNA for the CDR3: TGCGCCAGCAGCTTGGACGGTGCCTCTGGAAACACCATATATTTT. Its protein is CASSLDGASGNTIYF. The V and J genes are TRBV5-1 and TRBJ1-3; no clear D gene. The CDR3 spans 15 residues. V was trimmed by 0 bases and J by 0 bases, leaving 7 bases between them. Germline CDR1 is SGHRS and CDR2 is YFSETQ.